Following are 25 T cell receptor beta chains from one sample sequenced in a study of T-cell reconstitution after alpha-beta-depleted transplantation in children. Library preparation (for TCRbeta) was performed with unique molecular identifiers. TCRdb recomputed calls from the PCR reads with MiXCR, one row per CDR3 protein. This sample has 150,000 to 250,000 distinct CDR3 sequences; roughly 15% occur once, and the top ten carry around 14%. The specimen comprised PBMCs from the stem cell graft donor, sampled from the stem cell graft. Receptor source: a human donor who donated a stem cell graft to a child with acute lymphoblastic leukemia.

This clonotype was counted at least ten times. The chain links TRBV11-2 to TRBJ2-7, with 8 bases aligning to TRBD1. J lost 3 bases, V lost 5 bases, and 15 bases had no gene match. Germline CDR1 and CDR2: SGHAT and FQNNGV. The CDR3 has 17 amino acids. CDR3 region: CASSHHRLRTGNYEQYF. CDR3 DNA: TGTGCCAGCAGCCATCATCGCTTAAGGACAGGGAACTACGAGCAGTACTTC.

This clonotype was detected many times. The chain joins TRBV11-2 to TRBJ2-2, with D tentatively TRBD1 or TRBD2 (5 bases each). Germline loops: CDR1 SGHAT, CDR2 FQNNGV. The CDR3 extends over 13 amino acids. The V end was cut by 0 bases, the J end by 10 bases, with 9 bases between. In nucleotides, the CDR3 is TGTGCCAGCAGCTTAGATCAGGGACCGGAGCTGTTTTTT. It yields the protein CASSLDQGPELFF.

In this sample, this clonotype turned up a few times. The V call is TRBV5-1, the J call TRBJ2-5; 7 nucleotides match TRBD2. The CDR3 covers 14 residues. The ends lost 2 bases at V and 5 bases at J; junction bases unmatched: 6. The germline V gene encodes CDR1 SGHRS and CDR2 YFSETQ. The CDR3: CASSLSGGLETQYF. DNA of the CDR3: TGCGCCAGCAGCTTATCGGGAGGACTGGAGACCCAGTACTTC. The variable domain in full, with the rest retrieved from reference TRBV5-1 and TRBJ2-5, is KAGVTQTPRYLIKTRGQQVTLSCSPISGHRSVSWYQQTPGQGLQFLFEYFSETQRNKGNFPGRFSGRQFSNSRSEMNVSTLELGDSALYLCASSLSGGLETQYFGPGTRLLVL.

This clonotype was picked up many times. The genes are TRBV5-1 and TRBJ2-6, with 9 positions matching TRBD2. Germline trimming cut 0 bases from V and 1 base from J; bases unmatched to any gene: 11. This CDR3 region has 20 residues. CDR1 SGHRS and CDR2 YFSETQ come from the germline V gene. The CDR3 DNA is TGCGCCAGCAGCTTGGCAAGCGGGAGGCCGACAGGATCTGGGGCCAACGTCCTGACTTTC. Protein sequence: CASSLASGRPTGSGANVLTF.

The chain combines TRBV28 with TRBJ1-2, with 11 nucleotides matching TRBD1. Per the germline V gene, CDR1 is MDHEN and CDR2 is SYDVKM. The CDR3 extends over 16 amino acids. J lost 3 bases, V lost 4 bases, and 7 bases had no gene match. In DNA form, the CDR3 reads TGTGCCAGCAGTTCACCCGGACAGGGGGCGGACTATGGCTACACCTTC. It codes for CASSSPGQGADYGYTF.

This clonotype was seen only a few times. The chain joins TRBV29-1 to TRBJ1-2, with D unresolved. Germline V gene sequence: CDR1 SQVTM, CDR2 ANQGSEA. The CDR3 has 14 amino acids. Trimming removed 4 bases from V and 3 bases from J, with 15 bases in between. CDR3 coding DNA: TGCAGCGTTGCAAGACTTCTCGCGGACTATGGCTACACCTTC. Protein product: CSVARLLADYGYTF.

This clonotype was seen repeatedly, ten times or more. The V and J genes are TRBV6-1 and TRBJ2-2, with 8 bases identical to TRBD1. The CDR3 is 15 residues long. Looked up from germline, CDR1 is MNHNS and CDR2 is SASEGT. The V segment lost 5 bases and the J segment 5 bases; nucleotides outside the gene matches: 7. The DNA of the CDR3 is TGTGCCAGCAGTCGTGGACAGGGAGGAACCGGGGAGCTGTTTTTT. Its protein product is CASSRGQGGTGELFF.

As concerns this clonotype: A single base separates this from a much larger clone, so it may be a read error. This chain links TRBV27 with TRBJ2-1; no definite D call. Germline V lookup: CDR1 MNHEY, CDR2 SMNVEV (reference sequence). The CDR3 is 11 residues long. Deletions cut 4 bases from V and 10 bases from J, with 8 bases between. DNA of the CDR3: TGTGCCAGCAGTTCGCCGATCGAGCAGTTCTTC. This encodes CASSSPIEQFF.

This clonotype was observed at least ten times. The chain employs TRBV28 and TRBJ2-7, with no clear D. V was pared by 4 bases and J by 4 bases, with 11 bases between. Looked up from germline, CDR1 is MDHEN and CDR2 is SYDVKM. The length of the CDR3 is 13 residues. The chain's CDR3 is CASSSPLGYEQYF. The DNA of the CDR3 is TGTGCCAGCAGTTCGCCACTGGGATACGAGCAGTACTTC.

This clonotype was picked up many times. The CDR3 region is CASSQPTGTLNTGELFF. CDR3 sequence (DNA): TGCGCCAGCAGCCAGCCGACAGGGACCCTCAACACCGGGGAGCTGTTTTTT. The V gene is TRBV5-1, the J gene TRBJ2-2, with 7 bases fitting TRBD1. V was clipped by 4 bases and J by 2 bases; unmatched bases: 11. This CDR3 has 17 amino acids. In germline, CDR1 is SGHRS, CDR2 YFSETQ.

Remarks on this clonotype: A read error may explain this, as a much larger clone is one base away. V and J are TRBV3-1 and TRBJ2-6; D unclear. From germline, CDR1 is LGHDT and CDR2 YNNKEL (reference sequence). The CDR3 totals 15 residues. Trimming left V 6 bases short and J 3 bases short, with 12 bases between. The CDR3 bases are TGTGCCAGCAGTCCCCGGCGGCATGGGGCCAACGTCCTGACTTTC. Encoded protein: CASSPRRHGANVLTF.

At least ten counts were recorded for this clonotype. The chain links TRBV5-5 to TRBJ2-1, with 12 bases lining up with TRBD2. The CDR3 sequence is 15 residues long. CDR1 is SGHKS, CDR2 YYEKEE, per germline (reference sequence). Trimming took 0 bases from V and 9 from J; bases not matched to a gene: 4. CDR3 region: CASSLGTSGNAEQFF. DNA of the CDR3: TGTGCCAGCAGCTTGGGGACTAGCGGGAATGCTGAGCAGTTCTTC.

Remarks on this clonotype: A single base separates this from a much larger clone, so it may be a read error. V and J are TRBV5-1 and TRBJ2-3, with a tentative D call TRBD1 (6 bases). This CDR3 region has 16 residues. V was pared by 0 bases and J by 4 bases, with 15 bases between. Germline CDR1 is SGHRS and CDR2 is YFSETQ. This chain's CDR3 is CASSLGQGSQPDTQYF. CDR3 sequence (DNA): TGCGCCAGCAGCTTGGGGCAGGGGAGTCAGCCAGATACGCAGTATTTT.

This chain uses TRBV5-1 with TRBJ2-3; D is perhaps TRBD1 (6 bases). V was shortened by 0 bases and J by 3 bases, with 14 bases between the two germline ends. Germline CDR1 and CDR2: SGHRS and YFSETQ. The CDR3 sequence is 16 residues long. The CDR3 protein is CASSLETGQGTDTQYF. The DNA of the CDR3 is TGCGCCAGCAGCTTGGAAACAGGGCAGGGGACAGATACGCAGTATTTT.

This clonotype has at least ten counts. The chain combines TRBV20-1 with TRBJ2-7; 15 nucleotides line up with TRBD2. The V gene end was trimmed by 3 bases and the J gene end by 6 bases; junction bases not matched to a gene: 6. The germline V gene encodes CDR1 DFQATT and CDR2 SNEGSKA (reference sequence). The CDR3 covers 15 residues. In DNA form, the CDR3 reads TGCAGTGCTAGTAACGGACTAGCGGGAGGGCCCGAGCAGTACTTC. This gives the protein CSASNGLAGGPEQYF.

The V gene is TRBV30, the J gene TRBJ1-1, with no clear D. From germline, CDR1 is GTSNPN and CDR2 SVGIG (reference sequence). Deletions cut 1 base from V and 4 bases from J, with 10 bases between. The CDR3 runs to 13 residues. The CDR3 nucleotides read TGTGCCTGGAGTGGGACCTGGGGCACTGAAGCTTTCTTT. Its protein is CAWSGTWGTEAFF. The entire variable domain, with the rest obtained from reference TRBV30 and TRBJ1-1, is as follows: SQTIHQWPATLVQPVGSPLSLECTVEGTSNPNLYWYRQAAGRGLQLLFYSVGIGQISSEVPQNLSASRPQDRQFILSSKKLLLSDSGFYLCAWSGTWGTEAFFGQGTRLTVV.

The CDR3 DNA reads as TGCGCCAGCCATACAGGGGGCTGGAACACTGAAGCTTTCTTT. Protein sequence: CASHTGGWNTEAFF. The chain has TRBV5-1 and TRBJ1-1; 9 bases map to TRBD1. The germline V gene has CDR1 SGHRS and CDR2 YFSETQ. The ends lost 7 bases at V and 1 base at J; junction bases unmatched: 5. This CDR3 spans 14 amino acids.

The chain has TRBV28 and TRBJ2-3; 8 nucleotides line up with TRBD2. The V segment lost 2 bases and the J segment 4 bases; nucleotides outside the gene matches: 5. This CDR3 comprises 15 residues. CDR1 and CDR2 from the germline V gene are MDHEN and SYDVKM. The CDR3 reads CASSLRREAPDTQYF. CDR3 DNA: TGTGCCAGCAGTTTAAGGCGGGAGGCCCCAGATACGCAGTATTTT.

This clonotype has ten or more counts. In nucleotides, the CDR3 is TGTGCCAGCAGTCTCCAGTTGGAGCAGTACTTC. Translating it yields CASSLQLEQYF. The chain is built from TRBV12-3 or TRBV12-4 and TRBJ2-7; D ambiguous. The V end lost 5 bases, the J end lost 7 bases, and 9 bases lay between the germline ends. The CDR3 runs to 11 residues.

This clonotype was detected a few times. The CDR3 DNA reads TGTGCCAGCAGCTTGGGACAGGTTACCCATACCTACGAGCAGTACTTC. Translating it yields CASSLGQVTHTYEQYF. The genes are TRBV12-3 or TRBV12-4 and TRBJ2-7, with 8 positions matching TRBD1. V gave up 6 bases and J gave up 2 bases; unmatched junction bases: 12. The CDR3 runs 16 residues.

This sequence joins TRBV5-1 and TRBJ1-2; D unclear. Per the germline V gene, CDR1 is SGHRS and CDR2 is YFSETQ. Trimming shortened V by 4 bases and J by 1 base, and 8 bases separated the two germline ends. The CDR3 sequence is 13 residues long. In DNA, the CDR3 is TGCGCCAGCAGCGTTGCAATTAACTATGGCTACACCTTC. It translates to CASSVAINYGYTF.

Comments on this clonotype: A much larger clone differs by one base, so this may be a read error. The chain is built from TRBV12-3 or TRBV12-4 and TRBJ2-2, with TRBD1 matching 9 bases. The CDR3 totals 15 residues. The CDR3 loop is CASRTGGTNSGELFF. In nucleotides, the CDR3 is TGTGCCAGCAGAACAGGGGGCACGAACTCCGGGGAGCTGTTTTTT.

This sequence joins TRBV12-3 or TRBV12-4 and TRBJ2-7, with D perhaps matching TRBD1 (6 bases). The CDR3 covers 15 residues. Trimming shortened V by 4 bases and J by 3 bases, and 16 bases separated the two germline ends. The CDR3 reads CASSSQGLADYEQYF. The CDR3 coding sequence is TGTGCCAGCAGTTCTCAGGGGCTGGCAGACTACGAGCAGTACTTC.

This clonotype was seen ten or more times. The CDR3 region is CASSYDRGLGTEAFF. CDR3 DNA: TGTGCCAGCAGTTACGACAGGGGGCTTGGCACTGAAGCTTTCTTT. V is TRBV6-5 and J is TRBJ1-1, with 10 positions matching TRBD1. CDR3 length equals 15 residues. V shed 2 bases and J 4 bases; nucleotides not matched to a gene: 4. Germline V gene sequence: CDR1 MNHEY, CDR2 SVGAGI.

This clonotype was observed a handful of times. This chain connects TRBV5-1 to TRBJ1-1, with TRBD1 matching 7 bases. This CDR3 has 14 amino acids. Trimming removed 4 bases from V and 2 bases from J; junction bases left unmatched: 5. CDR1 and CDR2 from the germline V gene are SGHRS and YFSETQ. The CDR3, as DNA: TGCGCCAGCAGCATCTGGACAGGCAACACTGAAGCTTTCTTT. This gives the protein CASSIWTGNTEAFF.